This T cell receptor beta chain comes out of a study of T cells after yellow fever vaccination. Researchers made TCR cDNA using 5'RACE template switching, and this step added a universal primer site and UMIs. TCRdb recomputed calls from the 5' RACE reads with MiXCR, one row per CDR3 protein. The repertoire has 500,000 to 650,000 distinct CDR3 sequences, less than 20% of them found once; the top ten carry 15% to 20%. Regarding the study as a whole: At around 96% for CD4 and 70% to 90% for CD8, most primary-vaccination clones showed up again after the booster. A small proportion of clonotypes was detected in both the CD4 and CD8 compartments. The presence of abundant clonotypes contaminating from the bulk population was possible in FACS-sorted repertoires.

A word on this clonotype: Its antigen is still unknown.

This sample comprised PBMCs, obtained about 5 days after the first yellow fever vaccination. The clonotype comes from a man aged 18 to 29 who received the YFV17D yellow fever vaccine.

The CDR3 bases are TGTGCCAGCTCACCATTATCGTCGCATCGGACCTACGAGCAGTACTTC. Translated: CASSPLSSHRTYEQYF. The gene calls are TRBV18 and TRBJ2-7; D not resolved. V dropped 2 bases and J dropped 2 bases, with 16 bases sitting between them. This CDR3 has 16 residues. Germline values: CDR1 KGHSH, CDR2 LQKENI.